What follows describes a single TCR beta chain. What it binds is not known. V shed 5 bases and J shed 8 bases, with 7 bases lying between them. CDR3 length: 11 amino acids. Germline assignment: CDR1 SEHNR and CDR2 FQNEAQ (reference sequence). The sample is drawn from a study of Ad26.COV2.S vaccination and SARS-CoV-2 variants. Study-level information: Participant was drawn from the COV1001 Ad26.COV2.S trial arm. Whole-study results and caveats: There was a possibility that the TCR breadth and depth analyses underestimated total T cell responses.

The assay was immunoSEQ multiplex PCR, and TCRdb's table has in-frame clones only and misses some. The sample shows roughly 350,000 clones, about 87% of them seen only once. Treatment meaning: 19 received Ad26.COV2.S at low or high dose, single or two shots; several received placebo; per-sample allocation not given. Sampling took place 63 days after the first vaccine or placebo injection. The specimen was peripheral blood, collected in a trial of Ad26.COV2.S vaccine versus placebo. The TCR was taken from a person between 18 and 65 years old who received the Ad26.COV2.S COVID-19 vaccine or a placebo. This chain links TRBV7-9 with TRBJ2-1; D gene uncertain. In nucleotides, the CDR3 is TGTGCCAGCAGCCTGACTCATGAGCAGTTCTTC. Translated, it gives CASSLTHEQFF.